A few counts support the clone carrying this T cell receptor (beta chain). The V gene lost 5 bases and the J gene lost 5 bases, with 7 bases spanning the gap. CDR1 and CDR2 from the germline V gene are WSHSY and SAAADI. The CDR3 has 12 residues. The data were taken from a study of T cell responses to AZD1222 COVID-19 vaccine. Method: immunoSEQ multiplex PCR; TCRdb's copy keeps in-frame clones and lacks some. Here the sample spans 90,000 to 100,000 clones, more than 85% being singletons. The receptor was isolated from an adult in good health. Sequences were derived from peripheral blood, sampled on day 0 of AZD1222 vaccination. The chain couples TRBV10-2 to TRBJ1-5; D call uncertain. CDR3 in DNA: TGCGCCAGCAGTACGAGTGATCAGCCCCAGCATTTT. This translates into CASSTSDQPQHF.